The subject of this entry is one T cell receptor (beta chain). The sample comes from a study of blood T cell repertoires in COVID-19. Whole-study context: Acute and convalescent COVID-19 samples came from the United States, Italy and Spain.

As processed by the authors: Estimated nucleated cell counts came from reference gene primer amplification. TCRdb's copy holds only in-frame clones and misses some; the assay was immunoSEQ multiplex PCR. That table furnishes V, J and clone size, whereas the DNA furnished D and trimming. In the table there are some 40,000 clones, roughly 80% of which are singletons. V gave up 6 bases and J gave up 8 bases; unmatched junction bases: 8. Germline V lookup: CDR1 WSHSY, CDR2 SAAADI. The CDR3 has 15 amino acids. The rearrangement joins TRBV10-2 to TRBJ2-2; 11 nucleotides align to TRBD1. Sequenced: peripheral blood. This sequence was found in a man between 60 and 70 years old in a cohort sampled during active COVID-19. The CDR3 DNA is TGCGCCAGCAGGGACAGGGGGCGAATGGGTGGGGAGCTGTTTTTT. Its translation: CASRDRGRMGGELFF.